This T cell receptor beta chain was retrieved from a study of cytomegalovirus exposure and HLA in healthy donors. Profiled with immunoSEQ multiplex PCR; TCRdb holds only in-frame clones, not every one. The sample yields fewer than 60,000 clones, 85% to 95% seen once. This CDR3 region has 12 residues. Germline V gene lookup returns CDR1 LGHNA and CDR2 YSLEER. The ends were cut back, 6 bases at V and 8 bases at J, with 11 bases in the middle. What was sequenced was PBMCs. This TCR derives from a young woman in good health and CMV-seropositive. This chain uses TRBV4-3 with TRBJ2-1; possibly TRBD2 for D (5 bases). CDR3: CASSPDWDEQFF. The CDR3 nucleotides read TGCGCCAGCAGTCCGGACTGGGATGAGCAGTTCTTC.